Listed here is a single T cell receptor (beta chain). Which antigen it targets is not known. Per-base quality was not reported, and no clone a single base away is much larger than it. The goal of deep resolution MiSeq sequencing was a depth between 1 in 1 million and 1 in 200,000 T cells, and coverage averaged 10x per clonotype. The immunoSEQ hsTCRB Kit was used to generate TCR beta libraries. On the authors' methods: Data were analyzed with ImmunoSEQ Data Assistant and ImmunoSEQ Analyzer, with V, D and J genes assigned per IMGT definitions. Clonality was computed as one minus normalized Shannon entropy of productive rearrangement frequencies, ranging from 0 to 1. Public clonotype analysis was restricted to overrepresented clonotypes comprising at least 0.05% of each patient's repertoire. Fewer than 15 age-matched healthy donor repertoires from immuneACCESS served as clonality controls. TCRdb holds this immuneACCESS table with in-frame rearrangements only. Some clones are missing; in checked studies, unresolved V genes explain under half, and the rest has no known cause. V, J and clone size were drawn from that table, and D and trimming were deduced from the DNA. In this sample the table shows 57,000 or so clones, 50% to 60% of which occur a single time. 24% of the sample rests with the top ten.

The time point label, read with the paper, signifies: progressive disease on ibrutinib. For TCR beta library preparation, 1.5 to 2.5 micrograms of genomic DNA was extracted from cryopreserved PBMCs. High-throughput TCR beta sequencing was performed on longitudinal blood samples from CLL patients receiving ibrutinib monotherapy. The patients were enrolled in a single-center, open-label phase 2 trial of ibrutinib monotherapy. The source of the sample is a study of cytotoxic CD8 clonotypes in ibrutinib-treated CLL (dated by TCRdb to the early 2020s). About the full investigation: The cohort included roughly 15 treatment-naive and eleven to twelve relapsed/refractory patients; about 18 were IGHV unmutated. Of the 85 to 90 participants in the trial, about two dozen had longitudinal samples available. Partial responses were observed in roughly 24 patients and complete responses in 2; after a median follow-up of 68 months, remission was maintained in 14 patients and progression was observed in approximately 12. Every remission and progressive disease sample was obtained while ibrutinib was still being received by the patients. The response samples were drawn at a median of roughly eleven months into treatment, with a range of roughly 6 to 36 months. Cryopreserved peripheral blood mononuclear cells were obtained before treatment, at response, and at either sustained remission or disease progression. On average, each sample had 255,043 productive templates and almost 95,000 productive rearrangements. The research as a whole found: Sampling times were not matched between patients in sustained remission and patients whose disease was progressing, and lymph node repertoires were not examined. Clonality increased at ibrutinib response, stayed stable in sustained remission, and fell back toward baseline at progression. Baseline clonality was found to be higher than that of age-matched healthy donors and was strongly correlated with circulating CD8+ T-cell counts. Public clonotypes were found to be uncommon and were observed to contract or remain stable during treatment; the increase in clonality was shown to reflect expansion of private clonotypes at ibrutinib response.

CDR1 and CDR2 were assigned from the germline V gene (reference sequence) as DFQATT and SNEGSKA. The CDR3 sequence holds 10 residues, the cysteine and phenylalanine included. The DNA shown is the 30-base CDR3, in frame from base 1. V lost 5 bases and J lost 8 bases, and the count of bases not matched to a germline gene is 1. The TCR comes from a human donor with chronic lymphocytic leukemia. Here the chain combines TRBV20-1 and TRBJ1-1, with 8 middle bases fitting TRBD1. This material consisted of PBMCs, taken at disease progression, from a patient treated with ibrutinib. The sequence in DNA is TGCAGTGCTGGGACAGGCGAAGCTTTCTTT. It codes for CSAGTGEAFF.